The 19 T cell receptor beta chains in this list originate from one sample, sequenced in a study of shared clonotypes between healthy human individuals. Assay used: immunoSEQ multiplex PCR; TCRdb lists only in-frame clones, some missing. In the table there are some 900,000 clones, about three quarters of which are singletons. What was sequenced was memory CD4+ T cells sorted from blood. As to subset: CD45RA-negative fraction. The receptor set was obtained from a man aged 18 to 29 in good health.

This chain connects TRBV4-1 to TRBJ2-2; 7 bases map to TRBD1. The CDR3 loop spans 16 amino acids. Germline V gene lookup returns CDR1 MGHRA and CDR2 YSYEKL. J was trimmed by 6 bases and V by 4 bases; bases with no gene match: 11. Here the CDR3 DNA reads TGCGCCAGCAGCCCCCGACAGGGCGGTAATCCCGGGGAGCTGTTTTTT. Residues: CASSPRQGGNPGELFF.

The rearrangement uses TRBV6-5 and TRBJ1-2; weak D call: TRBD1 (6 bases). CDR1 is MNHEY and CDR2 is SVGAGI in the germline V gene. The CDR3 has 15 residues. V was pared by 0 bases and J by 7 bases, with 15 bases between. The CDR3: CASSYSGGGLSGYTF. In DNA, the CDR3 is TGTGCCAGCAGTTACTCGGGAGGGGGTTTGTCTGGCTACACCTTC.

This clone was counted only a few times. Other DNA sequences from this sample encode an identical CDR3 as well. The rearrangement links TRBV7-2 to TRBJ2-5, with TRBD2 matching 10 bases. The CDR3 totals 13 residues. CDR1 and CDR2 from the germline V gene are SGHTA and FQGNSA. Trimming at V came to 5 bases and at J to 5 bases, leaving 2 bases not matched to a gene. The CDR3 reads CASSPGLAETQYF. As DNA, the CDR3 is TGTGCCAGCAGCCCGGGACTAGCGGAGACCCAGTACTTC. Based on the CDR3 plus reference TRBV7-2 and TRBJ2-5, the full variable domain is GAGVSQSPSNKVTEKGKDVELRCDPISGHTALYWYRQSLGQGLEFLIYFQGNSAPDKSGLPSDRFSAERTGGSVSTLTIQRTQQEDSAVYLCASSPGLAETQYFGPGTRLLVL.

This chain connects TRBV19 to TRBJ1-1; D not certain. This CDR3 contains 13 residues. With 6 bases removed from V and 1 base from J, the gap between germline ends came to 9 bases. Germline V gives CDR1 LNHDA, CDR2 SQIVND (reference sequence). In DNA, the CDR3 is TGTGCCAGTAGGCCTGCAGGGAACACTGAAGCTTTCTTT. It is translated as CASRPAGNTEAFF.

This clone was seen repeatedly, ten times or more. The genes are TRBV30 and TRBJ1-1; a weak D match, TRBD1 (5 bases). Germline values: CDR1 GTSNPN, CDR2 SVGIG (reference sequence). CDR3 length: 15 residues. V dropped 0 bases and J dropped 0 bases, with 11 bases sitting between them. CDR3 nucleotides: TGTGCCTGGAGTGTATTGTCAGGGATGAACACTGAAGCTTTCTTT. It codes for CAWSVLSGMNTEAFF.

V usage is TRBV5-4 and J usage is TRBJ2-2; 9 nucleotides align to TRBD2. Trimming at V came to 6 bases and at J to 4 bases, leaving 7 bases not matched to a gene. The length of the CDR3 is 15 residues. Looked up from germline, CDR1 is SGHNT and CDR2 is YYREEE (reference sequence). The CDR3 reads CASMAGGPGTGELFF. The CDR3 DNA follows: TGTGCCAGCATGGCGGGAGGGCCGGGCACCGGGGAGCTGTTTTTT.

The CDR3 DNA sequence: TGTGCCAGCAGTTTCGCTGCAGGGATGAACACTGAAGCTTTCTTT. It encodes CASSFAAGMNTEAFF. This chain connects TRBV28 to TRBJ1-1, with TRBD1 as a possible D gene (5 bases). Deletions cut 3 bases from V and 0 bases from J, with 11 bases between. Germline assignment: CDR1 MDHEN and CDR2 SYDVKM. The CDR3 contains 15 residues.

This sequence joins TRBV7-9 and TRBJ1-1; D remains unclear. V lost 5 bases and J 13 bases, leaving 23 bases between the germline ends. This CDR3 region has 14 residues. The germline gives CDR1 SEHNR, CDR2 FQNEAQ (reference sequence). The CDR3 bases are TGTGCCAGCAGCCGTTGGACCGAGTCTAGTGCGAGTTTCTTT. Amino acids: CASSRWTESSASFF.

This clone has ten or more counts. V gene TRBV7-9 combines with J gene TRBJ1-2, with TRBD1 matching over 10 bases. Germline V gene sequence: CDR1 SEHNR, CDR2 FQNEAQ (reference sequence). The CDR3 is 13 residues long. The J segment lost 8 bases and the V segment lost 5 bases, leaving 5 bases of the junction unmatched. For the CDR3, the DNA is TGTGCCAGCAGCCCCGGGACAGGGGTAGGCTACACCTTC. It translates to CASSPGTGVGYTF.

Only a few counts were recorded for this clone. The junction and the germline gene differ at one end; a read error may be behind it. This chain links TRBV4-1 with TRBJ2-3; 7 positions agree with TRBD2. CDR3 length equals 17 residues. Per germline, CDR1 MGHRA and CDR2 YSYEKL. The CDR3 sequence: CASTQRAERGSTDTQYF. The DNA of the CDR3 is TGCGCCAGCACCCAAAGAGCGGAGCGGGGTAGCACAGATACGCAGTATTTT.

V and J are TRBV5-1 and TRBJ1-5; a weak D match, TRBD1 (5 bases). The CDR3 consists of 15 residues. CDR1 and CDR2 from the germline V gene are SGHRS and YFSETQ. Deletions cut 0 bases from V and 1 base from J, with 8 bases between. The CDR3 is CASSLAGTSNQPQHF. The CDR3 DNA sequence: TGCGCCAGCAGCTTGGCCGGGACCAGCAATCAGCCCCAGCATTTT.

The chain links TRBV28 to TRBJ2-7; D uncertain. The V and J ends lost 5 bases and 3 bases respectively, with 14 bases between them. CDR1 and CDR2 (germline): MDHEN, SYDVKM. CDR3 length: 14 residues. CDR3 amino acids: CASSPTGPIYEQYF. Here the CDR3 DNA reads TGTGCCAGCAGTCCGACCGGGCCAATCTACGAGCAGTACTTC.

The rearrangement links TRBV5-4 to TRBJ2-7; 10 bases map to TRBD1. Trimming cost V 4 bases and J 5 bases; bases outside gene matches: 6. CDR1 and CDR2 from the germline V gene are SGHNT and YYREEE (reference sequence). The CDR3 consists of 14 residues. CDR3 sequence reads: CASSPDRGRNEQYF. Written as DNA, the CDR3 is TGTGCCAGCAGCCCCGACAGGGGGCGGAACGAGCAGTACTTC.

This chain joins TRBV7-2 and TRBJ2-6, with D unclear. V gave up 1 base and J gave up 2 bases, with 9 bases separating them. There are 16 residues in the CDR3. Germline V gene lookup returns CDR1 SGHTA and CDR2 FQGNSA. The CDR3 DNA follows: TGTGCCAGCAGCTTAGAGGTTGGGGCTGGGGCCAACGTCCTGACTTTC. Amino acid sequence: CASSLEVGAGANVLTF.

The J gene is TRBJ2-2, the V gene TRBV5-1; 8 nucleotides agree with TRBD2. Looked up from germline, CDR1 is SGHRS and CDR2 is YFSETQ. The CDR3 covers 16 residues. With 0 bases clipped from V and 4 bases from J, the junction kept 5 bases outside the gene matches. CDR3 DNA: TGCGCCAGCAGCTTGGACCCCCGGGGGGGCACCGGGGAGCTGTTTTTT. Its protein is CASSLDPRGGTGELFF.

The V gene is TRBV5-1, the J gene TRBJ2-6; 11 bases map to TRBD1. CDR3 size: 21 residues. The germline gives CDR1 SGHRS, CDR2 YFSETQ. J gave up 0 bases and V 0 bases, and 11 bases lay outside the gene matches. CDR3 in amino acids: CASSLVRTGGQVHSGANVLTF. For the CDR3, the DNA is TGCGCCAGCAGCTTGGTTAGGACAGGGGGCCAGGTTCACTCTGGGGCCAACGTCCTGACTTTC.

This rearrangement joins TRBV11-2 to TRBJ1-5, with D unresolved. From germline, CDR1 is SGHAT and CDR2 FQNNGV. CDR3 length: 15 residues. The germline V and J ends were trimmed by 0 bases and 2 bases, with 8 bases remaining between them. For the CDR3, the DNA is TGTGCCAGCAGCTTAGAAGGCTATGGCAATCAGCCCCAGCATTTT. It is translated as CASSLEGYGNQPQHF.

The genes are TRBV2 and TRBJ1-5, with 11 bases matching TRBD1. The CDR3 is 16 amino acids. Germline V gene sequence: CDR1 SNHLY, CDR2 FYNNEI. The trim removed 4 bases at V and 6 bases at J, leaving 8 bases unmatched. The CDR3 is CASSARTGGSFQPQHF. CDR3 DNA: TGTGCCAGCAGTGCCCGGACAGGGGGCTCTTTTCAGCCCCAGCATTTT.

On this clone: At the DNA level, this CDR3 is encoded by other sequences in the same sample as well. The V call is TRBV7-2, the J call TRBJ2-1, with TRBD1 identical over 8 bases. CDR3 length: 15 amino acids. The germline gives CDR1 SGHTA, CDR2 FQGNSA. V shed 5 bases and J 5 bases; nucleotides not matched to a gene: 8. The DNA for the CDR3 is TGTGCCAGCAGCCTGCGTGGACAGGGCAACAATGAGCAGTTCTTC. Amino acids: CASSLRGQGNNEQFF.